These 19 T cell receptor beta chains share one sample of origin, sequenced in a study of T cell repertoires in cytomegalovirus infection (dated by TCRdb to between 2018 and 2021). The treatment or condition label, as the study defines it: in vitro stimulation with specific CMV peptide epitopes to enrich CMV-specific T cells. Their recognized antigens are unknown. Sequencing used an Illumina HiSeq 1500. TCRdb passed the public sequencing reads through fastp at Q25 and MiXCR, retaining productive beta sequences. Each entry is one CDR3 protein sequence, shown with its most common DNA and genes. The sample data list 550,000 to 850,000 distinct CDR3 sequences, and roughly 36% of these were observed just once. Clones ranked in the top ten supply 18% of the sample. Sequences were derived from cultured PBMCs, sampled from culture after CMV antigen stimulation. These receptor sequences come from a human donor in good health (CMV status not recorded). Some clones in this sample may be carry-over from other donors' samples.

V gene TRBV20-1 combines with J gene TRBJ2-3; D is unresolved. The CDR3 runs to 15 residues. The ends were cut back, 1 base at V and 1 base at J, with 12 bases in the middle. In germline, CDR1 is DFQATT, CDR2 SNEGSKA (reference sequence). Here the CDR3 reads CSARGWGGGTDTQYF. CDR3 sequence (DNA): TGCAGTGCTAGAGGGTGGGGTGGAGGCACAGATACGCAGTATTTT.

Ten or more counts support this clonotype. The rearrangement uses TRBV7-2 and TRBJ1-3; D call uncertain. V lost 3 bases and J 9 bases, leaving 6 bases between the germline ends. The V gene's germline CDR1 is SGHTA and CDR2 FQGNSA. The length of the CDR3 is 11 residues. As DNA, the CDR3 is TGTGCCAGCAGCTTTGGAGGCACCATATATTTT. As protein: CASSFGGTIYF. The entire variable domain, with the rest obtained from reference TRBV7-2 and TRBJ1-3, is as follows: GAGVSQSPSNKVTEKGKDVELRCDPISGHTALYWYRQSLGQGLEFLIYFQGNSAPDKSGLPSDRFSAERTGGSVSTLTIQRTQQEDSAVYLCASSFGGTIYFGEGSWLTVV.

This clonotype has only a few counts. CDR3 protein: CASSYGQASTYEQYF. CDR3 DNA sequence: TGTGCCAGCAGTTATGGACAGGCTTCTACCTACGAGCAGTACTTC. V gene TRBV6-2 or TRBV6-3 combines with J gene TRBJ2-7, with 7 nucleotides matching TRBD1. The CDR3 loop spans 15 amino acids. Trimming took 3 bases from V and 2 from J; bases not matched to a gene: 7. The V gene's germline CDR1 is MNHEY and CDR2 SVGEGT.

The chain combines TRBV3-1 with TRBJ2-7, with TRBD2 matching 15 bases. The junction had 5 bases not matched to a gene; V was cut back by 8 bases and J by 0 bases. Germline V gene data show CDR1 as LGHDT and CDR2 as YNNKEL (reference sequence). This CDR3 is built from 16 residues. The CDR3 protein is CASGGLAGGLSYEQYF. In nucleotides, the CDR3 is TGTGCCAGCGGGGGACTAGCGGGAGGCCTCTCCTACGAGCAGTACTTC.

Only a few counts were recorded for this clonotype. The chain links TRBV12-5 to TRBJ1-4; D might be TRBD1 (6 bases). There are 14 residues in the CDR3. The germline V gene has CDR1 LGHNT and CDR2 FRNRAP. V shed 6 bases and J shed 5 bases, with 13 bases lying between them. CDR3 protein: CASGPQGPNEKLFF. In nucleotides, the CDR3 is TGTGCTAGTGGACCCCAGGGGCCAAATGAAAAACTGTTTTTT. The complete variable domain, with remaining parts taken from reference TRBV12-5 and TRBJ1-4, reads DARVTQTPRHKVTEMGQEVTMRCQPILGHNTVFWYRQTMMQGLELLAYFRNRAPLDDSGMPKDRFSAEMPDATLATLKIQPSEPRDSAVYFCASGPQGPNEKLFFGSGTQLSVL.

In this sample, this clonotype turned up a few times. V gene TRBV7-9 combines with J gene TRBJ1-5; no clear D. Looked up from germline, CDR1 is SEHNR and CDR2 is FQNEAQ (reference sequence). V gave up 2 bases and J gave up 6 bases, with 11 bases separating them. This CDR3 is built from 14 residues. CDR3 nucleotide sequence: TGTGCCAGCAGCTTAAGTTCAGATATTCAGCCCCAGCATTTT. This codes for CASSLSSDIQPQHF.

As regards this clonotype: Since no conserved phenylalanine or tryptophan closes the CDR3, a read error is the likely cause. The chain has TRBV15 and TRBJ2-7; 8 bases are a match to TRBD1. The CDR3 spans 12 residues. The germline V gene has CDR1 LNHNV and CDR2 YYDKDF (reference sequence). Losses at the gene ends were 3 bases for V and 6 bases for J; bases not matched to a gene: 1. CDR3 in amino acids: CATSRTGAEQYL. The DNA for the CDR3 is TGTGCCACCAGCAGGACAGGGGCCGAGCAGTACCTC.

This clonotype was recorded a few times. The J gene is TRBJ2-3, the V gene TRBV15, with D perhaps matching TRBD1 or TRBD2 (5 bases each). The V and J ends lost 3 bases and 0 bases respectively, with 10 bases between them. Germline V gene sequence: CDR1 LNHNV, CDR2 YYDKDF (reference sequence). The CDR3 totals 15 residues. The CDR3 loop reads CATSRRGESTDTQYF. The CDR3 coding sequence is TGTGCCACCAGCAGGCGAGGGGAAAGCACAGATACGCAGTATTTT.

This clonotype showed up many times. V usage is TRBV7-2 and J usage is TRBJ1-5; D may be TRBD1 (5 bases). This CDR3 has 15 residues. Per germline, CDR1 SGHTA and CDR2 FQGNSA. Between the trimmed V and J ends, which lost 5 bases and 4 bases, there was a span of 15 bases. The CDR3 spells CASSPGTARNQPQHF. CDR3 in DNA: TGTGCCAGCAGCCCCGGGACCGCTCGGAATCAGCCCCAGCATTTT.

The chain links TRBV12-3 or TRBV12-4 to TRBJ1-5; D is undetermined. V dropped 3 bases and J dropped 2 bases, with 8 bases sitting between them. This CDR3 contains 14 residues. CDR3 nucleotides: TGTGCCAGCAGTTTGCCCCCGGGCAATCAGCCCCAGCATTTT. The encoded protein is CASSLPPGNQPQHF.

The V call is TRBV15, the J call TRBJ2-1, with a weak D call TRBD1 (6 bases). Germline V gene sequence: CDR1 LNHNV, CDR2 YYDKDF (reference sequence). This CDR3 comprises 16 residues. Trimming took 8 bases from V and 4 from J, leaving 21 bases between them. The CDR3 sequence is CATQTTRDKMYNEQFF. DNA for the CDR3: TGTGCCACCCAAACTACCAGGGACAAGATGTACAATGAGCAGTTCTTC.

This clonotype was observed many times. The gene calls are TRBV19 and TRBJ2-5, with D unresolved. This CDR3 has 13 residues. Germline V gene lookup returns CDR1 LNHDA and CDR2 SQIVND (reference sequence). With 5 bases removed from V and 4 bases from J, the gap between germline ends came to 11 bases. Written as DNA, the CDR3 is TGTGCCAGTAGTTCCGGGCCGGCAGAGACCCAGTACTTC. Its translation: CASSSGPAETQYF.

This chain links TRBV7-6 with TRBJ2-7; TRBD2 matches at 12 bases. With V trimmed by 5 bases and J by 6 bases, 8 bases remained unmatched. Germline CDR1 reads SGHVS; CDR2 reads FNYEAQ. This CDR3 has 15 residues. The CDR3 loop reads CASSTISGLAGEQYF. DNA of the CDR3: TGTGCCAGCAGCACCATCTCGGGACTAGCGGGCGAGCAGTACTTC.

The CDR3 protein is CASSYGPAGNQPQHF. The CDR3 DNA reads TGTGCCAGTAGTTACGGACCAGCGGGCAATCAGCCCCAGCATTTT. J is TRBJ1-5 and V is TRBV19; D is undetermined. CDR1 LNHDA and CDR2 SQIVND come from the germline V gene (reference sequence). The ends were cut back, 5 bases at V and 2 bases at J, with 13 bases in the middle. The CDR3 is 15 residues long.

The CDR3 nucleotides read TGTGCCAGCAGCTTTTTGAGGGGGGGCACAGATACGCAGTATTTT. It encodes CASSFLRGGTDTQYF. The V and J genes are TRBV7-8 and TRBJ2-3; D possibly matches TRBD1 or TRBD2 (6 bases each). Trimming shortened V by 3 bases and J by 1 base, and 11 bases separated the two germline ends. This CDR3 contains 15 residues. Per the germline V gene, CDR1 is SGHVS and CDR2 is FQNEAQ.

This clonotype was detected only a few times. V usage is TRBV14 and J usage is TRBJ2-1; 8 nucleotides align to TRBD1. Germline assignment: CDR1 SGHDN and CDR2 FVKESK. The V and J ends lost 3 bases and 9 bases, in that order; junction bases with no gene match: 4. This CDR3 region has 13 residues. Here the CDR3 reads CASSQAGGGEQFF. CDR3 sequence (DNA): TGTGCCAGCAGCCAGGCAGGGGGCGGTGAGCAGTTCTTC. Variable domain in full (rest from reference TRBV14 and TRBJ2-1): EAGVTQFPSHSVIEKGQTVTLRCDPISGHDNLYWYRRVMGKEIKFLLHFVKESKQDESGMPNNRFLAERTGGTYSTLKVQPAELEDSGVYFCASSQAGGGEQFFGPGTRLTVL.

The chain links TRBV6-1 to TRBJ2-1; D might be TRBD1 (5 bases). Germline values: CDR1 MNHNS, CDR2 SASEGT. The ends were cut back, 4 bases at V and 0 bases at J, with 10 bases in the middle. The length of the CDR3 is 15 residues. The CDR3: CASSVTESSYNEQFF. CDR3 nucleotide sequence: TGTGCCAGCAGTGTGACAGAAAGCTCCTACAATGAGCAGTTCTTC.

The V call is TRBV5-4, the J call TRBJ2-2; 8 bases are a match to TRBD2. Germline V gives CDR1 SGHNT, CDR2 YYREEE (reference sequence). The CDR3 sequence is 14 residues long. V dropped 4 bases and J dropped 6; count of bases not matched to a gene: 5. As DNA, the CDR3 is TGTGCCAGCAGCCGGACGGGAGGGCCCGGGGAGCTGTTTTTT. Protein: CASSRTGGPGELFF. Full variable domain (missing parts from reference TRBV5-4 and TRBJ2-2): ETGVTQSPTHLIKTRGQQVTLRCSSQSGHNTVSWYQQALGQGPQFIFQYYREEENGRGNFPPRFSGLQFPNYSSELNVNALELDDSALYLCASSRTGGPGELFFGEGSRLTVL.

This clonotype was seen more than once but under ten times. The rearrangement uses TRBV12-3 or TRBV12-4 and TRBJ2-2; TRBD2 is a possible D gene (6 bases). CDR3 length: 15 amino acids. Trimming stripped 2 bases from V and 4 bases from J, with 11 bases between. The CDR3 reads CASSLPQAGTGELFF. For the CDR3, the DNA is TGTGCCAGCAGTTTACCCCAAGCGGGCACCGGGGAGCTGTTTTTT.